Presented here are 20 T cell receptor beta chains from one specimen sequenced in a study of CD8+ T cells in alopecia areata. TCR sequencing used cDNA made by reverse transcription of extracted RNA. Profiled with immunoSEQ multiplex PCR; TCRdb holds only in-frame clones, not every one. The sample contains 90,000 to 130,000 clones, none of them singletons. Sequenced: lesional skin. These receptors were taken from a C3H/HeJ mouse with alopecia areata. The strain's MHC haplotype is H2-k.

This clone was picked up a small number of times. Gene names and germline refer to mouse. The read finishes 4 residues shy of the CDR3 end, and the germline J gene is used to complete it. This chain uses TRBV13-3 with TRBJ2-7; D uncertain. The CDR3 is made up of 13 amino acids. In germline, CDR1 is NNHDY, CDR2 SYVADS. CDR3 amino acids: CASSDELFYEQYF. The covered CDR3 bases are TGTGCCAGCAGTGATGAACTTTTTTAT.

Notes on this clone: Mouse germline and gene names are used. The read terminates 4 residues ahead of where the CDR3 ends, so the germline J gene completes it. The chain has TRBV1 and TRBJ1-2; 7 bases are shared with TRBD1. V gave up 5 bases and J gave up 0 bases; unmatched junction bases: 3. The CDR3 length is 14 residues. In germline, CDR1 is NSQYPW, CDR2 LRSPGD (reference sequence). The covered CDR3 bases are TGCACCTGCAGTCAAAGGGGGCCAAACTCC. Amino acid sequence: CTCSQRGPNS. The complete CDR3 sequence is CTCSQRGPNSDYTF.

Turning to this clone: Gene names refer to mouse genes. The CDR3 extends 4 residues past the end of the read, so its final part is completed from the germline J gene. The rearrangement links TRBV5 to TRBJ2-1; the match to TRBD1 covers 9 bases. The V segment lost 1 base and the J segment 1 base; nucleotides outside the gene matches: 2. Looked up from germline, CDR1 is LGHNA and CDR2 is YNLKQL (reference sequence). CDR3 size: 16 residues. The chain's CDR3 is CASSQGTGENYAEQFF. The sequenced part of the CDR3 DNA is TGTGCCAGCAGCCAAGGGACAGGGGAAAACTATGCT.

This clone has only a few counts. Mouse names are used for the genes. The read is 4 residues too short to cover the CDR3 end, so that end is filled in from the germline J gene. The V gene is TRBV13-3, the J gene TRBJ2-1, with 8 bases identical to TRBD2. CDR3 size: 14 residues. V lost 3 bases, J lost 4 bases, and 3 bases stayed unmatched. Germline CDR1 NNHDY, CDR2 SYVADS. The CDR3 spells CASSAGLGYAEQFF. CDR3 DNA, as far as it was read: TGTGCCAGCAGTGCTGGACTGGGTTATGCT.

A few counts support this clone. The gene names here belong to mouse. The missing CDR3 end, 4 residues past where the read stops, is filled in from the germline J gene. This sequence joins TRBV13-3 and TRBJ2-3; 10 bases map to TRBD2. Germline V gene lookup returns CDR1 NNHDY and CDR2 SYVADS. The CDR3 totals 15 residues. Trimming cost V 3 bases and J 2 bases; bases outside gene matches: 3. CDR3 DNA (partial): TGTGCCAGCAGTGTCGGACTGGGGGTTGCAGAA. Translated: CASSVGLGVAE. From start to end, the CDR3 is CASSVGLGVAETLYF.

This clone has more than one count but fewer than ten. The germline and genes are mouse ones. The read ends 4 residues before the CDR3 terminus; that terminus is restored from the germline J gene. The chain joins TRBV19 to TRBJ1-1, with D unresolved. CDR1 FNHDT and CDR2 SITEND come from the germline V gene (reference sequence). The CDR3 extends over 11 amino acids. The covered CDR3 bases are TGTGCCAGCAGTATCCCAGAA. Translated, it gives CASSIPE. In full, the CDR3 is CASSIPEEVFF. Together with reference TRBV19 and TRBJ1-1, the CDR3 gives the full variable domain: GGIITQTPKFLIGQEGQKLTLKCQQNFNHDTMYWYRQDSGKGLRLIYYSITENDLQKGDLSEGYDASREKKSSFSLTVTSAQKNEMAVFLCASSIPEEVFFGKGTRLTVV.

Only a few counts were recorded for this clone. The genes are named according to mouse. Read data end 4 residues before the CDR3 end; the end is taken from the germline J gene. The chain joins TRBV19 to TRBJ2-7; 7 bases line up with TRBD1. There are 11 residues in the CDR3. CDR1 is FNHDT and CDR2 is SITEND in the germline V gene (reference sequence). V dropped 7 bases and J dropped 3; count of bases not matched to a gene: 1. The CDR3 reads CASSGGYEQYF. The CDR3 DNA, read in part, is TGTGCCAGCTCAGGGGGCTAT.

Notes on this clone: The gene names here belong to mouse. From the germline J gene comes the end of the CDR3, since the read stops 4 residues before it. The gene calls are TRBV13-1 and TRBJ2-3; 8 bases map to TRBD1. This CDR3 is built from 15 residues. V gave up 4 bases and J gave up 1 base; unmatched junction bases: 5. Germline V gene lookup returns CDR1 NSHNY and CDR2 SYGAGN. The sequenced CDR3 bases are TGTGCCAGCAGTTCAGGGGGCTTCGGTGCAGAA. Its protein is CASSSGGFGAE. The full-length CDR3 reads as CASSSGGFGAETLYF.

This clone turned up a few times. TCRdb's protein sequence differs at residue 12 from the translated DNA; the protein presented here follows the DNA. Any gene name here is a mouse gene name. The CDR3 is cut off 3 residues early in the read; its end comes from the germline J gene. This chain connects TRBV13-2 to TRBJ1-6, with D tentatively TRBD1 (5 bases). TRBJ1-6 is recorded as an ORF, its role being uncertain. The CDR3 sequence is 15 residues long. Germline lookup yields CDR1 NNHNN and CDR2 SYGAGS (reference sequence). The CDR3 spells CASGDAKGYNSPLYF. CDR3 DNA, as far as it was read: TGTGCCAGCGGTGATGCTAAGGGGTATAATTCTCCC.

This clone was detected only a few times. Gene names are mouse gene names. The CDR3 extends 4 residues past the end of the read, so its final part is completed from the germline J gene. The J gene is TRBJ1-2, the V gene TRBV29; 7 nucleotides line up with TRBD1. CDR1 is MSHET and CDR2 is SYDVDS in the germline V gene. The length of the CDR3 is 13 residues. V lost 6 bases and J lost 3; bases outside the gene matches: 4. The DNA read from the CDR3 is TGTGCTAGCAGCCGGGACAGAGACTCC. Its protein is CASSRDRDS. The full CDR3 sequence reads CASSRDRDSDYTF.

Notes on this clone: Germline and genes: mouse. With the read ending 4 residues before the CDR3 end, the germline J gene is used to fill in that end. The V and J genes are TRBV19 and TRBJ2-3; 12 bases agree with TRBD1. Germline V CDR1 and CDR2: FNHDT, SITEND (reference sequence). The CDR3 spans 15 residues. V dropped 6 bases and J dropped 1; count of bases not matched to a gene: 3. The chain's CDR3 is CASTGTGGGAETLYF. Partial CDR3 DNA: TGTGCCAGCACCGGGACAGGGGGCGGTGCAGAA.

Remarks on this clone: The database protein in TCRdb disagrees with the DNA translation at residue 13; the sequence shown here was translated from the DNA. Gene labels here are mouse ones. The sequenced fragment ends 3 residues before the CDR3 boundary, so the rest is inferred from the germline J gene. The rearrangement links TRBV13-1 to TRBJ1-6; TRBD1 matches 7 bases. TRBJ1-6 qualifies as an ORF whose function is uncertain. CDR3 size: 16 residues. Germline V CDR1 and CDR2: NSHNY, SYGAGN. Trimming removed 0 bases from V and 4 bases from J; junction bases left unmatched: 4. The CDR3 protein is CASSDAGDRYNSPLYF. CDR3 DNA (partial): TGTGCCAGCAGTGATGCAGGGGACAGATATAATTCGCCC.

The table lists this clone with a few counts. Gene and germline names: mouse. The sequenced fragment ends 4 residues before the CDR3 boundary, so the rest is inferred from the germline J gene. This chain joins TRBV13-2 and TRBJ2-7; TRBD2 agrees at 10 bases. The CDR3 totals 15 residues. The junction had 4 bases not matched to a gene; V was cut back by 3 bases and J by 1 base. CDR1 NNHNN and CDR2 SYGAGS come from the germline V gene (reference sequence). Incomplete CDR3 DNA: TGTGCCAGCGGTGGGGACTGGGGCCCTTCCTAT. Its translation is CASGGDWGPSY. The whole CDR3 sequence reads CASGGDWGPSYEQYF.

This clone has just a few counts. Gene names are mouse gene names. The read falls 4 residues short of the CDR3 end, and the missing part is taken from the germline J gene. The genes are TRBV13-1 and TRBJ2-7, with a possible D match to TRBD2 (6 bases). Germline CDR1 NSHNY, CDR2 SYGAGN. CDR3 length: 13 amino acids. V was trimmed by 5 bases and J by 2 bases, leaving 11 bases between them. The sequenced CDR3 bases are TGTGCCAGCAGCCCAACTGGGACCTAT. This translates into CASSPTGTY. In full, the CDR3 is CASSPTGTYEQYF.

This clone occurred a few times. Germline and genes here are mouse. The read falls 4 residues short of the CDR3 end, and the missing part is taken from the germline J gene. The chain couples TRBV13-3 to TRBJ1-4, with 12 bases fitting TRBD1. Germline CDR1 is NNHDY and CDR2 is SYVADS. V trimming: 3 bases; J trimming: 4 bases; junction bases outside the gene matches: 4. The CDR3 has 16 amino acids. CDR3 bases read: TGTGCCAGCAGTGCGGGGACAGGGGGCTTCAACGAA. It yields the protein CASSAGTGGFNE. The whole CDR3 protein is CASSAGTGGFNERLFF.

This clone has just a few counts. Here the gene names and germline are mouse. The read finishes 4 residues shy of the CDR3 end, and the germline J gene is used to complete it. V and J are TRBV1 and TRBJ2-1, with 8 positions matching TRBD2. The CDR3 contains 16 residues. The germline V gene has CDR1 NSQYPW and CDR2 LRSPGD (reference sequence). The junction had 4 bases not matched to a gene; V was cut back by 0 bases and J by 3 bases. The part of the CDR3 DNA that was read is TGCACCTGCAGTGCAGATCGCTGGGGGGTCTATGCT. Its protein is CTCSADRWGVYA. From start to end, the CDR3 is CTCSADRWGVYAEQFF.

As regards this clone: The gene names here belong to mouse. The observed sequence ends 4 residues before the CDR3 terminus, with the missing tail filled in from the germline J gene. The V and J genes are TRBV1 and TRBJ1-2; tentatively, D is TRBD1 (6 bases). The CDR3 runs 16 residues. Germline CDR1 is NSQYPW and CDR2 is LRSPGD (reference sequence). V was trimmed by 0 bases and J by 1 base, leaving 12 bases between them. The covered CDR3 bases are TGCACCTGCAGTGCAGATCCGACAGGCCAAAACTCC. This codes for CTCSADPTGQNS. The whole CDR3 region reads CTCSADPTGQNSDYTF.

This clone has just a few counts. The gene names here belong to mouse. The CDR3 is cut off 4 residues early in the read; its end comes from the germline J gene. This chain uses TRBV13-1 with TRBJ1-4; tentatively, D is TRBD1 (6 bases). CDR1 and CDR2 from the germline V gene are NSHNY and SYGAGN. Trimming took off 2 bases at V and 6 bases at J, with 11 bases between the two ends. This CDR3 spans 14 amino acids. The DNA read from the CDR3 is TGTGCCAGCAGTGAAGGGGGGCGCGACGAA. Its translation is CASSEGGRDE. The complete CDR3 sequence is CASSEGGRDERLFF.

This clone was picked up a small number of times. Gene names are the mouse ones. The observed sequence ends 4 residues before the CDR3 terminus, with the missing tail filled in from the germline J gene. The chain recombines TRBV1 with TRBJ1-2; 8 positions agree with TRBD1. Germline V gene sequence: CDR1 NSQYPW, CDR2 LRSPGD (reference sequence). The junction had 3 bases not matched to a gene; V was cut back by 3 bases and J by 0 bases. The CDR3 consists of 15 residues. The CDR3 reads CTCSADRGPNSDYTF. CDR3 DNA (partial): TGCACCTGCAGTGCCGACAGGGGTCCAAACTCC.

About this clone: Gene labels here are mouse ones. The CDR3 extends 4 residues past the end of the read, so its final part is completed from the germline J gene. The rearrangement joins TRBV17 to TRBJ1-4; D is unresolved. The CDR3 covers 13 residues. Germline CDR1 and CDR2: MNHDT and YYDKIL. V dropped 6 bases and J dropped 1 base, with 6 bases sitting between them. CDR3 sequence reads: CASRQNSNERLFF. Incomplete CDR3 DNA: TGTGCTAGCAGACAGAATTCCAACGAA.